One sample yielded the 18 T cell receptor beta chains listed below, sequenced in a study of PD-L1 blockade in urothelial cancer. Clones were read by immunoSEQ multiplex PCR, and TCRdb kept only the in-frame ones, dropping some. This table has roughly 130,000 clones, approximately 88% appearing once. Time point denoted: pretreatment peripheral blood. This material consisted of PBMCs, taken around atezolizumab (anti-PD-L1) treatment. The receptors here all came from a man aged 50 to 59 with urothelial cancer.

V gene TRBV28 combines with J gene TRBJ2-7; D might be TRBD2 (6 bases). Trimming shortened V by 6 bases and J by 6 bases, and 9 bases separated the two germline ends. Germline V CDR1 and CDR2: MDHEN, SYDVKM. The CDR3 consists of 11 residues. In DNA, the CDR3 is TGTGCCAGCAGGACTAGTCGCGAGCAGTACTTC. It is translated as CASRTSREQYF.

CDR3 bases: TGTGCCAGTAGTATAGAGGGCCGCTCCTACAATGAGCAGTTCTTC. Amino acids: CASSIEGRSYNEQFF. This chain uses TRBV19 with TRBJ2-1; no definite D call. CDR1 LNHDA and CDR2 SQIVND come from the germline V gene (reference sequence). The CDR3 has 15 residues. The V gene lost 0 bases and the J gene lost 0 bases, with 6 bases spanning the gap. Using reference TRBV19 and TRBJ2-1 for the parts outside the CDR3, the full variable domain is DGGITQSPKYLFRKEGQNVTLSCEQNLNHDAMYWYRQDPGQGLRLIYYSQIVNDFQKGDIAEGYSVSREKKESFPLTVTSAQKNPTAFYLCASSIEGRSYNEQFFGPGTRLTVL.

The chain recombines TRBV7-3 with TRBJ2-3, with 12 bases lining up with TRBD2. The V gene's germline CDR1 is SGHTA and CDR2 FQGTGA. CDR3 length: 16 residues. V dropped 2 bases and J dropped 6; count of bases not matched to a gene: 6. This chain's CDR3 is CASSLARLAGADTQYF. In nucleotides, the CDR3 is TGTGCCAGCAGCTTAGCCCGACTAGCGGGAGCCGATACGCAGTATTTT.

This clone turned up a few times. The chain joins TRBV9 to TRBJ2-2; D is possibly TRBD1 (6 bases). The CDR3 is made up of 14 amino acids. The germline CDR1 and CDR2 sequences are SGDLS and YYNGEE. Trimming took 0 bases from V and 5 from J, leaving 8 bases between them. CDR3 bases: TGTGCCAGCAGCGTAGTTCAGGGGACCGGGGAGCTGTTTTTT. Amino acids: CASSVVQGTGELFF.

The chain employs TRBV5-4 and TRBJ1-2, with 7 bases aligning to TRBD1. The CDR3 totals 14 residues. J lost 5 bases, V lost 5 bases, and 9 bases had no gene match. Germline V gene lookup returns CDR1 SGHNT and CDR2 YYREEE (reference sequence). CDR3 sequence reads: CASRQGTDPYGYTF. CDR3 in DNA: TGTGCCAGCAGACAGGGGACAGACCCTTATGGCTACACCTTC.

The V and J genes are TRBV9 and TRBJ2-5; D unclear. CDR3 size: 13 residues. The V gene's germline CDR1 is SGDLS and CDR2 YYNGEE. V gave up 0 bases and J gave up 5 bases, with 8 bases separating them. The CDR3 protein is CASSVVPRETQYF. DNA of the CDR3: TGTGCCAGCAGCGTAGTTCCACGGGAGACCCAGTACTTC. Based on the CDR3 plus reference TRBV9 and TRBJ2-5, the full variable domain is DSGVTQTPKHLITATGQRVTLRCSPRSGDLSVYWYQQSLDQGLQFLIQYYNGEERAKGNILERFSAQQFPDLHSELNLSSLELGDSALYFCASSVVPRETQYFGPGTRLLVL.

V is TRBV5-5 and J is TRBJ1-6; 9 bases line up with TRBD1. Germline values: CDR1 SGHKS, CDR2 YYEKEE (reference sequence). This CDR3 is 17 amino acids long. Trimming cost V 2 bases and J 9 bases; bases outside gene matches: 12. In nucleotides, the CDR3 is TGTGCCAGCAGCTTCAGTCTGTCGGGACAGGGTTTTTCACCCCTCCACTTT. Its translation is CASSFSLSGQGFSPLHF.

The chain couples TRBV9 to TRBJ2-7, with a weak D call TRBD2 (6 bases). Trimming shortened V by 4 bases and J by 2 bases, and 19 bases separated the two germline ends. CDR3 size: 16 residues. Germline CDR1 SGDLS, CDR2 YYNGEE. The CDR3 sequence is CASSPTPGSPPYEQYF. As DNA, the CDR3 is TGTGCCAGCAGCCCAACCCCCGGGAGTCCCCCCTACGAGCAGTACTTC.

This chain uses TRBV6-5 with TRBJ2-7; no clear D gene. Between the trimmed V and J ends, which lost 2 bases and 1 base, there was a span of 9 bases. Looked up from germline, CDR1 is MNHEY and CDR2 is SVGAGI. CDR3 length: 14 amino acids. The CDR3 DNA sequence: TGTGCCAGCAGTTACAGCGCCCGATCCTACGAGCAGTACTTC. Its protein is CASSYSARSYEQYF.

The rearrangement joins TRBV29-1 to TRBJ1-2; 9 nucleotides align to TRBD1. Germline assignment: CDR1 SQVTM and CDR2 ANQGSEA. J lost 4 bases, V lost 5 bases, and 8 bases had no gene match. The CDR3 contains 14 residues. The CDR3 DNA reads TGCAGCGTTACGAAGGGACAGGGAGGCTATGGCTACACCTTC. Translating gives CSVTKGQGGYGYTF.

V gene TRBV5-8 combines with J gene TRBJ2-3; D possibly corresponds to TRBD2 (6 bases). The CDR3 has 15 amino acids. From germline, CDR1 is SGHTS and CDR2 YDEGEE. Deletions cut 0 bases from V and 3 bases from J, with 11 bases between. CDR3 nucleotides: TGTGCCAGCAGCTTGGCGGGGGACTTTACAGATACGCAGTATTTT. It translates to CASSLAGDFTDTQYF.

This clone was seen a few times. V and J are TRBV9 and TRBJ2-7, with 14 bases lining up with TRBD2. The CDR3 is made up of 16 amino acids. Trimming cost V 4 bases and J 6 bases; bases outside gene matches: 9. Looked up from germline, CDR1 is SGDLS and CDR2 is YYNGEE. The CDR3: CASSMTSGRASGEQYF. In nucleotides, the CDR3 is TGTGCCAGCAGCATGACTAGCGGGAGGGCCTCCGGCGAGCAGTACTTC.

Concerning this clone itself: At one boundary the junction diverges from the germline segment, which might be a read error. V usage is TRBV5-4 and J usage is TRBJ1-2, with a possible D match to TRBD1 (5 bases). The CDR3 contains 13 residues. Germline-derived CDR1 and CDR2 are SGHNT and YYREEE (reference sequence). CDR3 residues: CASSSMGGRSLIF. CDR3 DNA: TGTGCCAGCAGCTCGATGGGGGGACGAAGTTTAATCTTC. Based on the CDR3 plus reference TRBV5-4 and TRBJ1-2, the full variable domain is ETGVTQSPTHLIKTRGQQVTLRCSSQSGHNTVSWYQQALGQGPQFIFQYYREEENGRGNFPPRFSGLQFPNYSSELNVNALELDDSALYLCASSSMGGRSLIFGSGTRLTVV.

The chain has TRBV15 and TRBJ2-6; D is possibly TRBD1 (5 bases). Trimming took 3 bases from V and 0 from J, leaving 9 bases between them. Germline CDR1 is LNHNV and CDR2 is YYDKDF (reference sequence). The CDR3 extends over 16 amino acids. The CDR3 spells CATSRPQASGANVLTF. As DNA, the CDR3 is TGTGCCACCAGCAGGCCACAGGCCTCTGGGGCCAACGTCCTGACTTTC.

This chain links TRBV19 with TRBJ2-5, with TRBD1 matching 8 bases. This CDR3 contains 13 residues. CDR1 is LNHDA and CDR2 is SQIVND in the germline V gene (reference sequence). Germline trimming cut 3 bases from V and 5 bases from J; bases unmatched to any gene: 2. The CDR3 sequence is CASSITGGETQYF. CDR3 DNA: TGTGCCAGTAGTATTACAGGGGGGGAGACCCAGTACTTC.

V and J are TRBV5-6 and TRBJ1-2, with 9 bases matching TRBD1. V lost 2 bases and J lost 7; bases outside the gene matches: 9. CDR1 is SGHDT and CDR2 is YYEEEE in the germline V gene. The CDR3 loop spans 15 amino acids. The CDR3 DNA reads TGTGCCAGCAGCTTATCGACAGGGGGTAAGAGTGGCTACACCTTC. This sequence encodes CASSLSTGGKSGYTF.

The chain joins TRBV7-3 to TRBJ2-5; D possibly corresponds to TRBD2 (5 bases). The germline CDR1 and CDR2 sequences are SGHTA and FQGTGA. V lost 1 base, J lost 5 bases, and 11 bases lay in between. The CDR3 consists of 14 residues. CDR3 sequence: CASSLNPSSETQYF. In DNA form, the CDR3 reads TGTGCCAGCAGCTTAAATCCTAGCTCGGAGACCCAGTACTTC.

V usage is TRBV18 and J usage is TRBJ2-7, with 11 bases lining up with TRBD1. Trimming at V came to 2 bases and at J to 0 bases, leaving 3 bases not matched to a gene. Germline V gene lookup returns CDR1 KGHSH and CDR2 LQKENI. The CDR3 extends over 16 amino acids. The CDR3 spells CASSPIGQGASYEQYF. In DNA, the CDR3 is TGTGCCAGCTCACCAATAGGACAGGGGGCCTCCTACGAGCAGTACTTC.